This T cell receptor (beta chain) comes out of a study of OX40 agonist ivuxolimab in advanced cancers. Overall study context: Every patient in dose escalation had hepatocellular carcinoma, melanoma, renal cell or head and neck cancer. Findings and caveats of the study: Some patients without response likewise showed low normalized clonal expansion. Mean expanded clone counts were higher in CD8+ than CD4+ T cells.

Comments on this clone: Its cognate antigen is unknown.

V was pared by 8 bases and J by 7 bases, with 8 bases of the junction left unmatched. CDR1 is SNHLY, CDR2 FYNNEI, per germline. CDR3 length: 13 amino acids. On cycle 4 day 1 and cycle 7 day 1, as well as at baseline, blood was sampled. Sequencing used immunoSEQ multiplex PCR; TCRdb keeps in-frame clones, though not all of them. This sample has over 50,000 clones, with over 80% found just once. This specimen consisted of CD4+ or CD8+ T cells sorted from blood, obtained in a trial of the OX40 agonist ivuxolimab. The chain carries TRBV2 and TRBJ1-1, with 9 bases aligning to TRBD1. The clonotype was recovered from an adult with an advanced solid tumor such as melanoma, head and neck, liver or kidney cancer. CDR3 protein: CASVLQGAGEAFF. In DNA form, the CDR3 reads TGTGCCAGCGTCCTACAGGGGGCCGGTGAAGCTTTCTTT.